This T cell receptor beta chain was captured in a study of graft-versus-host responses after intestinal transplantation. This CDR3 region has 14 residues. CDR1 is SGHRS, CDR2 YFSETQ, per germline. V lost 7 bases and J lost 4, with 15 bases in between. Assay used: immunoSEQ multiplex PCR; TCRdb lists only in-frame clones, some missing. The sample includes about 97,000 clones, approximately 92% of them seen just once. The sequencing here drew on PBMCs, taken about 450 days after intestinal transplant. This receptor was taken from a human patient who received an intestinal transplant, so some T cells may come from the graft donor. The rearrangement uses TRBV5-1 and TRBJ1-3, with a weak D call TRBD1 (5 bases). Written as DNA, the CDR3 is TGCGCCAGCCGCCTTTGGGGCTTGGGAAACACCATATATTTT. It yields the protein CASRLWGLGNTIYF.